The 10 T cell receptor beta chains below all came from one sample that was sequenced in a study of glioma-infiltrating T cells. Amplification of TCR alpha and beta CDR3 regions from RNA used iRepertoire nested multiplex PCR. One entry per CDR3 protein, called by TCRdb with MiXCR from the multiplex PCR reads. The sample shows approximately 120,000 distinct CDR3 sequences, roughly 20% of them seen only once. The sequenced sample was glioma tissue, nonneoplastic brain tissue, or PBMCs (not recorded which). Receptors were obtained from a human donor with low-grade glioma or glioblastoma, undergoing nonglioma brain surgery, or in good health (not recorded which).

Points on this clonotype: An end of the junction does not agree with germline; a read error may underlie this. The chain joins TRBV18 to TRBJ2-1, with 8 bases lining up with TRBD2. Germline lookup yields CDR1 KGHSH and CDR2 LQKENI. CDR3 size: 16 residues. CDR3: CASSPRLAPSYNERFF. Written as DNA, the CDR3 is TGTGCCAGCTCACCCAGACTAGCGCCCTCCTACAATGAGCGGTTCTTC.

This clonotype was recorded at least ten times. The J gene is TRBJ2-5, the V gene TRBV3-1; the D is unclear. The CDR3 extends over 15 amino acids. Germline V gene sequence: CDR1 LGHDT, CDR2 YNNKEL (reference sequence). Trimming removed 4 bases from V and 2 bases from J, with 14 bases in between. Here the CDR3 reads CASSLRHWSQETQYF. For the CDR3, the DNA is TGTGCCAGCAGCCTACGACATTGGAGTCAAGAGACCCAGTACTTC.

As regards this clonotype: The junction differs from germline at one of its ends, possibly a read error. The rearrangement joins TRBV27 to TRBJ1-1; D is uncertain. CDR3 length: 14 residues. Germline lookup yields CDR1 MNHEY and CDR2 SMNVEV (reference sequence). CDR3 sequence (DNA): TGTGCCAGCAGTGTCCGAGGTTCGAACACGGAAGCTTTCTTT. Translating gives CASSVRGSNTEAFF.

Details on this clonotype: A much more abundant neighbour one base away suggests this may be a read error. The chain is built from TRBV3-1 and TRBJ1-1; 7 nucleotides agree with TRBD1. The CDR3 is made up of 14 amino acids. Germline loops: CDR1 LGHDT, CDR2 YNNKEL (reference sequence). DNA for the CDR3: TGTGCCAGCAGCCCCAGGGGGATGAAAACTGAAGCTTTCTTT. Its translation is CASSPRGMKTEAFF.

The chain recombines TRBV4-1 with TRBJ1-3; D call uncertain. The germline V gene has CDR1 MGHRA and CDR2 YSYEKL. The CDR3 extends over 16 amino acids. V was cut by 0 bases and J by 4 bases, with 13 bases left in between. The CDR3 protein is CASSQDEAVDGNTIYF. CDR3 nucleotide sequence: TGCGCCAGCAGCCAAGACGAGGCAGTCGACGGAAACACCATATATTTT.

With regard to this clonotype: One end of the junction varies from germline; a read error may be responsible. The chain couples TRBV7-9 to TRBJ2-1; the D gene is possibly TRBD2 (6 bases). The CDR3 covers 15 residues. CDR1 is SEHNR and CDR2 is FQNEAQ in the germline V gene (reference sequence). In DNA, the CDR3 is TGTGCCAGCAGCTTAGTCCGGGGGAACTACAATGAGCGGTTCTTC. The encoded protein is CASSLVRGNYNERFF. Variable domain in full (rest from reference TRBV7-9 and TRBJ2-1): DTGVSQNPRHKITKRGQNVTFRCDPISEHNRLYWYRQTLGQGPEFLTYFQNEAQLEKSRLLSDRFSAERPKGSFSTLEIQRTEQGDSAMYLCASSLVRGNYNERFFGPGTRLTVL.

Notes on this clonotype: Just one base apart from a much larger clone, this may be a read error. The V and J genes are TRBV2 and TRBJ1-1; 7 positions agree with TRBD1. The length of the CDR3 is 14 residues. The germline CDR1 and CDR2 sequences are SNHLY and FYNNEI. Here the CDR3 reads CASSLDRSNTEALF. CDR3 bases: TGTGCCAGCAGTCTGGACAGGTCGAACACTGAAGCTCTCTTT.

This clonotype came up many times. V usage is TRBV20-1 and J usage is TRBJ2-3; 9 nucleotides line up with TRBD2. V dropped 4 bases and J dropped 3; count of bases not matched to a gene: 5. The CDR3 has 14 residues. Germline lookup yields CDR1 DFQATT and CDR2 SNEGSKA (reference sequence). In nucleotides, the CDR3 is TGCAGTGCTAAGCGGGAGGCGAGAACAGATACGCAGTATTTT. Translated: CSAKREARTDTQYF.

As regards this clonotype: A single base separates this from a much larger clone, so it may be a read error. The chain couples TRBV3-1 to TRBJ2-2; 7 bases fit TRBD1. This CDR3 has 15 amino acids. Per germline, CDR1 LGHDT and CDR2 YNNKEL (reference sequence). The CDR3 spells CASSWDSLRTGELSF. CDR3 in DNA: TGTGCCAGCAGCTGGGACAGTCTAAGGACCGGGGAGCTGTCTTTT. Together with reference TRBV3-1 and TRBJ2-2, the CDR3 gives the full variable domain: DTAVSQTPKYLVTQMGNDKSIKCEQNLGHDTMYWYKQDSKKFLKIMFSYNNKELIINETVPNRFSPKSPDKAHLNLHINSLELGDSAVYFCASSWDSLRTGELSFGEGSRLTVL.

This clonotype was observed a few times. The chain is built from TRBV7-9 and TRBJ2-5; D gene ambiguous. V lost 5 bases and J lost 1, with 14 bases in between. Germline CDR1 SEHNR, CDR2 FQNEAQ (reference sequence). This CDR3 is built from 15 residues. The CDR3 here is CASSPWISLQETQYF. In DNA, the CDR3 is TGTGCCAGCAGCCCTTGGATTAGTCTCCAAGAGACCCAGTACTTC.